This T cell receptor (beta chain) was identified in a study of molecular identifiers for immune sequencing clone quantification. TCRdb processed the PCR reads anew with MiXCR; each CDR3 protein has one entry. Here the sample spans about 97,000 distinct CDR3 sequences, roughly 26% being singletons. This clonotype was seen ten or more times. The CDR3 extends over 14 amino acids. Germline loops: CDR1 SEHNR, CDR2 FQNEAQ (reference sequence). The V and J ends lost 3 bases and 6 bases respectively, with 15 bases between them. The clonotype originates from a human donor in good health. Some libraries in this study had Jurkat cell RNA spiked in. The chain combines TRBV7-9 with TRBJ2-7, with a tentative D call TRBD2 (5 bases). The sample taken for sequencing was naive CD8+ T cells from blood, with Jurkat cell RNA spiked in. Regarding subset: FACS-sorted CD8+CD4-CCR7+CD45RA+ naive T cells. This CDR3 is CASSFPGIGSEQYF. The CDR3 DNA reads TGTGCCAGCAGCTTCCCCGGGATAGGTTCCGAGCAGTACTTC.